One and the same sample provided the 9 T cell receptor beta chains below, sequenced in a study of blood T cell repertoires in COVID-19. This table comes from immunoSEQ multiplex PCR, and its TCRdb copy is limited to in-frame clones, with some not included. This sample carries 75,000 to 100,000 clones, 88% of them seen once, and the ten largest clones take 6% to 8.5%. The sample was peripheral blood. The receptors shown here come from a man aged 65 to 85 with acute or convalescent COVID-19.

This clone was observed a handful of times. Germline and junction disagree at one end, which may indicate a read error. The chain recombines TRBV7-7 with TRBJ2-1, with D perhaps matching TRBD2 (6 bases). The germline V gene encodes CDR1 SSHAT and CDR2 FNYEAQ (reference sequence). There are 13 residues in the CDR3. This chain's CDR3 is CASSSDYGNEQFF. The CDR3 coding sequence is TGTGCTAGCAGCTCGGACTACGGAAATGAGCAGTTCTTC.

The V gene is TRBV28, the J gene TRBJ1-4; 7 bases fit TRBD1. CDR3 size: 14 residues. The germline V gene encodes CDR1 MDHEN and CDR2 SYDVKM. V was clipped by 5 bases and J by 6 bases; unmatched bases: 6. The CDR3 is CASSQTGQDEKLFF. For the CDR3, the DNA is TGTGCCAGCAGTCAGACAGGGCAGGATGAAAAACTGTTTTTT. The whole variable domain, filled in from reference TRBV28 and TRBJ1-4, reads DVKVTQSSRYLVKRTGEKVFLECVQDMDHENMFWYRQDPGLGLRLIYFSYDVKMKEKGDIPEGYSVSREKKERFSLILESASTNQTSMYLCASSQTGQDEKLFFGSGTQLSVL.

The genes are TRBV11-2 and TRBJ1-2; D is possibly TRBD1 (6 bases). Trimming shortened V by 5 bases and J by 3 bases, and 16 bases separated the two germline ends. This CDR3 contains 15 residues. Looked up from germline, CDR1 is SGHAT and CDR2 is FQNNGV. CDR3 loop: CASSPLTGVYYGYTF. The CDR3 nucleotides are TGTGCCAGCAGCCCATTGACAGGAGTCTACTATGGCTACACCTTC.

The chain links TRBV27 to TRBJ1-2, with TRBD1 as a possible D gene (6 bases). Trimming cost V 5 bases and J 8 bases, with 18 bases left between them. The germline gives CDR1 MNHEY, CDR2 SMNVEV (reference sequence). CDR3 length: 14 residues. For the CDR3, the DNA is TGTGCCAGCAGTATCAACGCAGGGGTGGGGGGCTACACCTTC. It is translated as CASSINAGVGGYTF.

The chain couples TRBV10-3 to TRBJ2-7, with 14 bases fitting TRBD2. Germline V gene sequence: CDR1 ENHRY, CDR2 SYGVKD. The CDR3 is 15 amino acids. Trimming took 5 bases from V and 8 from J; bases not matched to a gene: 8. CDR3 sequence (DNA): TGTGCCATCAGTTACGAAGGACTAGCGGGAGGACAGCAGTACTTC. This sequence encodes CAISYEGLAGGQQYF.

Regarding this clone: The DNA is left out, because the CDR3 cannot be placed on it with certainty; the CDR3 is given as TCRdb lists it. The rearrangement links TRBV21-1 to TRBJ2-1; the table names TRBD2, a call not compared with the DNA. TRBV21-1 is reported as a pseudogene. The CDR3 has 14 residues if both end residues are counted. CDR3 protein: CASSRVAGGNEQFF.

This chain uses TRBV3-1 (or the pseudogene TRBV3-2) with TRBJ2-1; D is undetermined. Germline-derived CDR1 and CDR2 are LGHDT and YNNKEL (reference sequence). Trimming left V 1 base short and J 5 bases short, with 12 bases between. The CDR3 extends over 15 amino acids. CDR3 protein: CASSQGVVTNNEQFF. Here the CDR3 DNA reads TGTGCCAGCAGCCAAGGCGTCGTAACGAACAATGAGCAGTTCTTC.

The chain couples TRBV28 to TRBJ2-2, with TRBD2 matching over 7 bases. Unmatched junction bases numbered 3, after V lost 2 bases and J lost 0 bases. CDR1 and CDR2 (germline): MDHEN, SYDVKM. The CDR3 is 16 residues long. Here the CDR3 reads CASSLVLAANTGELFF. CDR3 bases: TGTGCCAGCAGTTTAGTGCTAGCGGCGAACACCGGGGAGCTGTTTTTT.

The chain is built from TRBV6-4 and TRBJ1-1, with no clear D. Germline V gene data show CDR1 as MRHNA and CDR2 as SNTAGT. V gave up 6 bases and J gave up 5 bases, with 16 bases separating them. The CDR3 totals 14 residues. The chain's CDR3 is CASRGGLDVTEAFF. CDR3 nucleotides: TGTGCCAGCAGGGGCGGACTGGACGTAACTGAAGCTTTCTTT.